This TCR beta chain was captured in a study of long-term antiretroviral therapy in people with HIV. Study as a whole: Collection dates of the earliest samples fall about a decade before the 2015 immediate-ART recommendation.

Study observations and caveats: ART adherence, viral resistance and therapy changes went unrecorded. Blood draws took place between about 2004 and 2018 and possibly involved older ART regimens.

Germline V gives CDR1 MGHDK, CDR2 SYGVNS. The CDR3 extends over 15 amino acids. The trim removed 6 bases at V and 3 bases at J, leaving 6 bases unmatched. Every donor had one or more pre-ART and two or more post-ART PBMC samples. It was version v3.0 of the immunoSEQ assay that was run at survey level. The method was immunoSEQ multiplex PCR; TCRdb's version includes in-frame clones alone and lacks a portion of them. The sample holds 25,000 to 30,000 clones; roughly 89% are singletons and the top ten take roughly 6.7%. This clone was observed a few times. Its antigen is still unknown. The clonotype was recovered from a man aged 18-30 years with HIV. The starting material was unsorted PBMCs, obtained 0.4 years after starting antiretroviral therapy. This chain uses TRBV25-1 with TRBJ2-2; TRBD2 matches at 8 bases. CDR3 DNA: TGTGCCAGCAGGTCCGGGACTAGGGACACCGGGGAGCTGTTTTTT. The encoded protein is CASRSGTRDTGELFF.